The 10 T cell receptor beta chains reported below all come from one sample, sequenced in a study of shared clonotypes between healthy human individuals. The repertoire was sequenced with immunoSEQ multiplex PCR; TCRdb's copy has only in-frame clones and lacks some. The table lists 2 million to 3 million clones, approximately 94% of them singletons. Material for sequencing was naive CD4+ T cells from PBMCs. Subset given: CD45RA+ positively selected. These receptors originate from a man younger than 35 in good health. Some clones in this sample may be carry-over from other donors' samples.

The CDR3, as DNA: TGTGCCAGCAGTCCGAGGACGCAAAAAAATGAAAAACTGTTTTTT. Residues: CASSPRTQKNEKLFF. The chain uses TRBV28 and TRBJ1-4; D unresolved. Germline CDR1 reads MDHEN; CDR2 reads SYDVKM. V lost 5 bases, J lost 5 bases, and 15 bases lay in between. This CDR3 region has 15 residues.

This clone was seen a single time. This sequence joins TRBV6-6 and TRBJ2-1; D possibly matches TRBD1 or TRBD2 (5 bases each). Trimming pared 7 bases from V and 2 bases from J, leaving 18 bases between. Looked up from germline, CDR1 is MNHNY and CDR2 is SVGAGI (reference sequence). The CDR3 loop spans 16 amino acids. The CDR3 loop reads CASTNRGGPAYNEQFF. The DNA for the CDR3 is TGTGCCAGCACCAACCGGGGCGGGCCAGCCTACAATGAGCAGTTCTTC.

In regard to this clone: The junction differs from germline at one of its ends, possibly a read error. The chain uses TRBV6-6 and TRBJ1-2, with D possibly matching TRBD1 (5 bases). The CDR3 covers 12 residues. CDR1 is MNHNY and CDR2 is SVGAGI in the germline V gene (reference sequence). This chain's CDR3 is CASIRGAPARTF. CDR3 in DNA: TGTGCCAGCATACGCGGGGCCCCCGCACGAACTTTC.

The chain employs TRBV2 and TRBJ2-3, with D possibly matching TRBD2 (5 bases). The germline gives CDR1 SNHLY, CDR2 FYNNEI. The CDR3 is 13 residues long. Trimming pared 7 bases from V and 3 bases from J, leaving 11 bases between. CDR3 sequence (DNA): TGTGCCAGCACCACGACGGGGACAGATACGCAGTATTTT. Its protein product is CASTTTGTDTQYF. The full variable domain, completed using reference TRBV2 and TRBJ2-3, is EPEVTQTPSHQVTQMGQEVILRCVPISNHLYFYWYRQILGQKVEFLVSFYNNEISEKSEIFDDQFSVERPDGSNFTLKIRSTKLEDSAMYFCASTTTGTDTQYFGPGTRLTVL.

Note on this clone: In the same sample, other DNA sequences code for this CDR3. The CDR3 here is CASSPPGSYEQYF. The CDR3 region has the DNA TGTGCCAGCAGCCCCCCGGGGTCTTACGAGCAGTACTTC. The chain employs TRBV7-9 and TRBJ2-7; tentatively, D is TRBD2 (5 bases). Germline V gene lookup returns CDR1 SEHNR and CDR2 FQNEAQ (reference sequence). CDR3 length: 13 amino acids. V was cut by 5 bases and J by 4 bases, with 12 bases left in between.

The CDR3: CASSQGTMETQYF. DNA of the CDR3: TGTGCCAGCAGCCAAGGGACTATGGAGACCCAGTACTTC. V and J are TRBV5-6 and TRBJ2-5, with TRBD2 matching over 7 bases. Trimming removed 4 bases from V and 5 bases from J; junction bases left unmatched: 5. Germline lookup yields CDR1 SGHDT and CDR2 YYEEEE. This CDR3 has 13 residues.

This clone was seen only once. This chain uses TRBV5-1 with TRBJ2-5, with D unresolved. This CDR3 spans 13 amino acids. Trimming left V 4 bases short and J 5 bases short, with 12 bases between. Germline V lookup: CDR1 SGHRS, CDR2 YFSETQ. The CDR3 is CASSTGPLETQYF. For the CDR3, the DNA is TGCGCCAGCAGCACTGGCCCTCTGGAGACCCAGTACTTC.

The table lists this clone with a count of one. The V and J genes are TRBV5-1 and TRBJ1-1; perhaps TRBD1 as D (5 bases). From germline, CDR1 is SGHRS and CDR2 YFSETQ. CDR3 length: 14 residues. Trimming removed 5 bases at V and 1 base at J, with 12 bases between. CDR3 coding DNA: TGCGCCAGCAGTGGGGGGAATCCGAACACTGAAGCTTTCTTT. Amino acids: CASSGGNPNTEAFF.

The chain employs TRBV18 and TRBJ2-2; D is uncertain. The CDR3 is made up of 13 amino acids. V lost 4 bases and J lost 8, with 11 bases in between. Germline V lookup: CDR1 KGHSH, CDR2 LQKENI. The CDR3 sequence is CASSQGEAGELFF. Written as DNA, the CDR3 is TGTGCCAGCTCACAGGGTGAAGCGGGGGAGCTGTTTTTT.

The V gene is TRBV7-3, the J gene TRBJ2-2, with 11 positions matching TRBD2. The trim removed 8 bases at V and 6 bases at J, leaving 5 bases unmatched. The CDR3 sequence is 14 residues long. Germline CDR1 SGHTA, CDR2 FQGTGA. CDR3 DNA sequence: TGTGCCAGCGGTAGCGGGAGGGCCGCCGGGGAGCTGTTTTTT. Amino acids: CASGSGRAAGELFF.